This T cell receptor beta chain is drawn from a study of T cells expressing NK-cell markers. This CDR3 is 14 amino acids long. Germline assignment: CDR1 DFQATT and CDR2 SNEGSKA (reference sequence). The authors generated TCR beta cDNA through 5'RACE template switching with UMIs. TCRdb re-called the 5' RACE reads; one entry per CDR3 protein, DNA not given. Seen in this sample are some 600,000 distinct CDR3 sequences; the ten most common clones hold approximately 3.6%. Findings of the study overall: In more than 5 donors, dominant CD3+CD56+NKG2C+ clonotypes ranked among the top 10 CD8+ clonotypes.

To note about this clonotype: Its specificity is not known.

The sequence was collected from a man aged 18 to 29 in good health. This chain connects TRBV20-1 to TRBJ2-3. The sequencing input was blood T cells: a sorted CD56 or NKG2C T cell subset, CD4+ or CD8+ T cells, or bulk PBMC T cells (not recorded which). This chain's CDR3 is CSARTGTSTDTQYF.